The present T cell receptor (beta chain) was sequenced within a study of quantifying T cell responses using KT2 cells. Overall study context: RNA was reverse transcribed with TCR alpha and beta constant-region primers.

Each cDNA got a UMI-containing oligo ligated at its 3' end. The first PCR ran about 4 cycles with an equimolar RC1.1 and RC1.2 beta primer mix. TCRdb re-called the UMI-ligation and nested PCR reads through MiXCR, storing one row per CDR3 protein. Among tens of thousands of distinct CDR3 sequences listed, 9% to 15% were seen once. This clonotype turned up a few times. Looked up from germline, CDR1 is LGHDT and CDR2 is YNNKEL (reference sequence). J gave up 5 bases and V 4 bases, and 4 bases lay outside the gene matches. CDR3 length equals 15 residues. The chain employs TRBV3-1 and TRBJ2-2; TRBD1 aligns across 10 bases. The sample comprised PBMCs spiked with cells of the T cell clone KT2. This sequence was found in a human donor. As DNA, the CDR3 is TGTGCCAGCAGCCCTGGACAGGGGGTGACCGGGGAGCTGTTTTTT. This codes for CASSPGQGVTGELFF.